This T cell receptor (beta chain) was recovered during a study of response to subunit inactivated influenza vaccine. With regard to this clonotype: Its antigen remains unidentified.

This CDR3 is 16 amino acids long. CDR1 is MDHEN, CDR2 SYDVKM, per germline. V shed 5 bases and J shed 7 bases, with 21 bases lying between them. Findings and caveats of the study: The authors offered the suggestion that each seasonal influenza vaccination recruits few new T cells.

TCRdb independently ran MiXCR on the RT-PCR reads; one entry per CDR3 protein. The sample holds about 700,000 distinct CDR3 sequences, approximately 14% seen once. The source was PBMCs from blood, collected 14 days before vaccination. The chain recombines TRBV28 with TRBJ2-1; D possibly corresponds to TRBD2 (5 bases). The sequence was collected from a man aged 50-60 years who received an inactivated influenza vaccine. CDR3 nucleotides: TGTGCCAGCAGTCCGCCCTCGATCTTGGACTTTAATGAGCAGTTCTTC. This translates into CASSPPSILDFNEQFF.